This TCR beta chain was observed in a study of PD-L1 blockade in urothelial cancer. Clones were read by immunoSEQ multiplex PCR, and TCRdb kept only the in-frame ones, dropping some. The sample carries fewer than 45,000 clones, roughly 36% recorded once. This clone was detected only a few times. This CDR3 region has 18 residues. The sequencing used tumor tissue, collected before atezolizumab (anti-PD-L1) treatment. The J gene is TRBJ2-5, the V gene TRBV1. TRBV1 is a pseudogene. This clonotype was sampled from a man between 60 and 75 years old with urothelial cancer. The CDR3 DNA sequence: TGCACCAGCAACCAAGCGCCCAGGGATGGGAGGAGGGGGGAGACCCAGTACTTC. Encoded protein: CTSNQAPRDGRRGETQYF.